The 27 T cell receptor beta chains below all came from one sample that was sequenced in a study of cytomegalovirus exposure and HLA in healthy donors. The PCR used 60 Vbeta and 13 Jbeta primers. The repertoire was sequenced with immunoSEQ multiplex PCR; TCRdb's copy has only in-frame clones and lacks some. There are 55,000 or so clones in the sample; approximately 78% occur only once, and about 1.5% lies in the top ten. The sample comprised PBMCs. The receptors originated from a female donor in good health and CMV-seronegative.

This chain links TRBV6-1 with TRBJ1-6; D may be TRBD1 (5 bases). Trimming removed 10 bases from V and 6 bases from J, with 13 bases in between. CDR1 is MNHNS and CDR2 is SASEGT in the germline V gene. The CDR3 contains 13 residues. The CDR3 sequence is CATMGLFNSPLHF. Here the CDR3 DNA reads TGTGCCACAATGGGACTGTTTAATTCACCCCTCCACTTT.

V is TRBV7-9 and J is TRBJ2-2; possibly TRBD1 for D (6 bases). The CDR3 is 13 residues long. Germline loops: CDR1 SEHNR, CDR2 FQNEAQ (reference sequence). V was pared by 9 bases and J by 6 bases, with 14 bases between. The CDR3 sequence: CASLRTVPGELFF. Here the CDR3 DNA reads TGTGCCAGTCTCCGGACAGTTCCCGGGGAGCTGTTTTTT.

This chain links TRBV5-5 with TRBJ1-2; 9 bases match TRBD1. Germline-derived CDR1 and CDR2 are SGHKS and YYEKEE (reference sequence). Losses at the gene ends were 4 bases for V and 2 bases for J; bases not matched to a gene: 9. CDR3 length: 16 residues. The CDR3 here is CASSQLGTGKNYGYTF. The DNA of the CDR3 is TGTGCCAGCAGCCAGCTAGGGACAGGGAAAAACTATGGCTACACCTTC.

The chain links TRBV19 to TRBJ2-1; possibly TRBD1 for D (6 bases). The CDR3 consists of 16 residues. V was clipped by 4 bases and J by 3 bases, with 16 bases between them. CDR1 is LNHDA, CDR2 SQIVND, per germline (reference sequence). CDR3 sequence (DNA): TGTGCCAGTAGTAGCCCCAGGACAGAGAACTACAATGAGCAGTTCTTC. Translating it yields CASSSPRTENYNEQFF.

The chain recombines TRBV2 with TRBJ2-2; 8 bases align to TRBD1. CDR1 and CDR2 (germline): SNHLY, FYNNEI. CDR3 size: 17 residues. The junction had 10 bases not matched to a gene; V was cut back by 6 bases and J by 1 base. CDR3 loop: CASRQGSGTGNTGELFF. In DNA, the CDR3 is TGTGCCAGCAGGCAGGGGTCCGGGACAGGGAACACCGGGGAGCTGTTTTTT.

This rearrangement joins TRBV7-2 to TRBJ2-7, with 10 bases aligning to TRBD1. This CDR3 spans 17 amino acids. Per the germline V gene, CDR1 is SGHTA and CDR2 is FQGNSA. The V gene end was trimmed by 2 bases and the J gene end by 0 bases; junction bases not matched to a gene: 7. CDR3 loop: CASSLNNRDRGSYEQYF. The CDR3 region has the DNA TGTGCCAGCAGCTTAAATAACCGGGACAGGGGCTCCTACGAGCAGTACTTC.

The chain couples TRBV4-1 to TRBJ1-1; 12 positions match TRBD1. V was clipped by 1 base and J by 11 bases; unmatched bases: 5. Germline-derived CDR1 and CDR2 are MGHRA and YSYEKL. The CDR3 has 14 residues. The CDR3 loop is CASSQGGTGGMAFF. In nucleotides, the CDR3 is TGCGCCAGCAGCCAAGGGGGGACAGGGGGCATGGCTTTCTTT.

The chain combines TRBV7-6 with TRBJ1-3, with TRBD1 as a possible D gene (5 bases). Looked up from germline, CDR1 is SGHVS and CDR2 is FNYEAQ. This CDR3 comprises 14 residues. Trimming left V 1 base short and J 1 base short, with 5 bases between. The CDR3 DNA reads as TGTGCCAGCAGCTTAGGACAGTCTGGAAACACCATATATTTT. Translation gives CASSLGQSGNTIYF.

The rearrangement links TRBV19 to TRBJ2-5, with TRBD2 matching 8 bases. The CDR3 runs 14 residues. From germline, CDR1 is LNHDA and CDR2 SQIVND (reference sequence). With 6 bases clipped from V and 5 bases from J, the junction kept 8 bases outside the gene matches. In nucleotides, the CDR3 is TGTGCCAGTAGCTCAGCGGGGGCGGGGGAGACCCAGTACTTC. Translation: CASSSAGAGETQYF.

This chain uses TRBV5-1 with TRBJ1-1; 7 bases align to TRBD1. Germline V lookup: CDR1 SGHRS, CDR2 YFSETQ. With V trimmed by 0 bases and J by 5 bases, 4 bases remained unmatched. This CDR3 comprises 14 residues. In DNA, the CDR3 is TGCGCCAGCAGCTTGGAAGGGGGCGTTACTGAAGCTTTCTTT. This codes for CASSLEGGVTEAFF.

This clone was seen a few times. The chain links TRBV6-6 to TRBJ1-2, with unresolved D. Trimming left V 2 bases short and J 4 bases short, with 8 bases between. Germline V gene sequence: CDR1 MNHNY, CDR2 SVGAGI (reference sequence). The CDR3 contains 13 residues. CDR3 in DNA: TGTGCCAGCAGTTACAGTGTGAGCTATGGCTACACCTTC. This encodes CASSYSVSYGYTF.

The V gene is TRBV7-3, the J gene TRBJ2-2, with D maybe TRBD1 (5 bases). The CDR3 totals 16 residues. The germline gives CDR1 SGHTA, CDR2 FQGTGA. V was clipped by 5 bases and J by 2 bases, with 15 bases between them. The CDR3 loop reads CASSRTPGLNTGELFF. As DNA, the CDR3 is TGTGCCAGCAGCCGCACCCCAGGGCTAAACACCGGGGAGCTGTTTTTT.

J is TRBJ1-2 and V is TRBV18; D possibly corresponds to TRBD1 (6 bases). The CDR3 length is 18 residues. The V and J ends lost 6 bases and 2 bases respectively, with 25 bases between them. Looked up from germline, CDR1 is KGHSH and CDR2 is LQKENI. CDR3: CASSPGPTGTTMNYGYTF. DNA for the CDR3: TGTGCCAGCTCGCCTGGACCCACCGGGACAACGATGAACTATGGCTACACCTTC.

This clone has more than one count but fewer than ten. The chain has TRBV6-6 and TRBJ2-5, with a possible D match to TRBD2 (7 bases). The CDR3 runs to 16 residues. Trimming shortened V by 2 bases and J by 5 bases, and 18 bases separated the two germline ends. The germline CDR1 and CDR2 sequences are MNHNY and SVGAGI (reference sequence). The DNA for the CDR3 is TGTGCCAGCAGTTACCGGGGGGCGGGGGTCGGCGAGACCCAGTACTTC. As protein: CASSYRGAGVGETQYF.

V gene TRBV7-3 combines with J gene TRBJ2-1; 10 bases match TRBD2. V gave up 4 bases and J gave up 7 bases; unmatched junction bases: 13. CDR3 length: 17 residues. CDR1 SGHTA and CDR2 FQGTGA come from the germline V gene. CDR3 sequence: CASSSPTLAGGYNEQFF. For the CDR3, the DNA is TGTGCCAGCAGCTCCCCAACCTTAGCGGGGGGCTATAATGAGCAGTTCTTC.

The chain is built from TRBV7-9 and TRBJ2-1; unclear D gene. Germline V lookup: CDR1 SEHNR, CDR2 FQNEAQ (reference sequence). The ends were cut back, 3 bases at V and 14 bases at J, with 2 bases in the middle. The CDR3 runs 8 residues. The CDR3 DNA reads TGTGCCAGCAGCTTCAAGTTCTTC. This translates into CASSFKFF.

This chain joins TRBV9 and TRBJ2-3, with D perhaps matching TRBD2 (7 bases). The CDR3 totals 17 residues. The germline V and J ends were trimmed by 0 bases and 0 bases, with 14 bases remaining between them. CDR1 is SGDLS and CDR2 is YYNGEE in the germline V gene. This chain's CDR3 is CASSVGGGGPSTDTQYF. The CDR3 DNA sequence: TGTGCCAGCAGCGTAGGGGGCGGGGGCCCTAGCACAGATACGCAGTATTTT.

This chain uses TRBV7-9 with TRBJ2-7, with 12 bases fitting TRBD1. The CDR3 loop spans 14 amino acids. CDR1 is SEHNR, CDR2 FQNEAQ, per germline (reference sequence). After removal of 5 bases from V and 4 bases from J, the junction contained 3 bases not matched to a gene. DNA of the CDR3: TGTGCCAGCAGCCAGGGACAGGGGGCGTACGAGCAGTACTTC. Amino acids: CASSQGQGAYEQYF.

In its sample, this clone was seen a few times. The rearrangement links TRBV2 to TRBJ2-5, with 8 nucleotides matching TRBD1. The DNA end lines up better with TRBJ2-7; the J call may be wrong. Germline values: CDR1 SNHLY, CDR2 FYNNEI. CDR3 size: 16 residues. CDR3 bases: TGTGCCAGCAGTCCCATCCTGACAGGGGAACCCTACGAGCAGTACTTC. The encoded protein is CASSPILTGEPYEQYF.

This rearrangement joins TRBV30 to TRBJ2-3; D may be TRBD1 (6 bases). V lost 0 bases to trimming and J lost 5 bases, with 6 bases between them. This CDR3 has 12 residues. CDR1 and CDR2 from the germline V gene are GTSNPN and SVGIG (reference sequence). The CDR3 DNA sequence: TGTGCCTGGAGTGTAGGGGGAGATACGCAGTATTTT. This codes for CAWSVGGDTQYF.

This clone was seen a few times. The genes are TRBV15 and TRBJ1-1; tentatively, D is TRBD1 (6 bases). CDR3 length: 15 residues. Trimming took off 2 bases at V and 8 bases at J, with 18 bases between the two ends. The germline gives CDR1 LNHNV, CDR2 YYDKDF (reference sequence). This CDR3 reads CATSRHLGTNREAFF. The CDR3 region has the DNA TGTGCCACCAGCAGACACCTCGGGACAAACCGCGAAGCTTTCTTT. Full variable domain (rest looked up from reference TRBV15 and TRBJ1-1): DAMVIQNPRYQVTQFGKPVTLSCSQTLNHNVMYWYQQKSSQAPKLLFHYYDKDFNNEADTPDNFQSRRPNTSFCFLDIRSPGLGDTAMYLCATSRHLGTNREAFFGQGTRLTVV.

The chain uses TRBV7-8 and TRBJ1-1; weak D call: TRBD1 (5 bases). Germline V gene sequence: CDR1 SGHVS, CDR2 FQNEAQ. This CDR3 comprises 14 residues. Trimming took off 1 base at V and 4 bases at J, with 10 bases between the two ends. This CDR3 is CASSLGRGGTEAFF. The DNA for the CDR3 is TGTGCCAGCAGCTTAGGCCGCGGGGGCACTGAAGCTTTCTTT.

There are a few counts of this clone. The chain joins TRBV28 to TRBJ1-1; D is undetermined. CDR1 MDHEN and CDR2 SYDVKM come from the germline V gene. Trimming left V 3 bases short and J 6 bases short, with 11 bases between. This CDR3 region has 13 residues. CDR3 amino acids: CASSFSSTPEAFF. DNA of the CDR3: TGTGCCAGCAGTTTTAGTTCAACCCCTGAAGCTTTCTTT.

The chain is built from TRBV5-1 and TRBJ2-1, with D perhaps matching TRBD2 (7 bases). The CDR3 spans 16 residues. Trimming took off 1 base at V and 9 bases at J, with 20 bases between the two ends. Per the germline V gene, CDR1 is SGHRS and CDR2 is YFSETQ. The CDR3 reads CASSLRGGGEGGEQFF. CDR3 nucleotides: TGCGCCAGCAGCTTGAGAGGAGGGGGGGAAGGCGGTGAGCAGTTCTTC.

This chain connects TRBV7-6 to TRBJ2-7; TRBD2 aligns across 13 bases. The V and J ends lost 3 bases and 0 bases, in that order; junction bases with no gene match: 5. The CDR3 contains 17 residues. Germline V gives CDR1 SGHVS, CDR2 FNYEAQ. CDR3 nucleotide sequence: TGTGCCAGCAGCTTGACTAGCGGGGGGACCAGCTCCTACGAGCAGTACTTC. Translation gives CASSLTSGGTSSYEQYF.

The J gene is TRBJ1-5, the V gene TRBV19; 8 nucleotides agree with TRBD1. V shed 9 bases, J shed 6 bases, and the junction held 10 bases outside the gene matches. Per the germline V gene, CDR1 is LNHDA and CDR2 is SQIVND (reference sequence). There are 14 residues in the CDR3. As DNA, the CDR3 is TGTGCCAGCGGCACAGGGACAGGATTTCAGCCCCAGCATTTT. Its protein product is CASGTGTGFQPQHF. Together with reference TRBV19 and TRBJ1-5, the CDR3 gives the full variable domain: DGGITQSPKYLFRKEGQNVTLSCEQNLNHDAMYWYRQDPGQGLRLIYYSQIVNDFQKGDIAEGYSVSREKKESFPLTVTSAQKNPTAFYLCASGTGTGFQPQHFGDGTRLSIL.

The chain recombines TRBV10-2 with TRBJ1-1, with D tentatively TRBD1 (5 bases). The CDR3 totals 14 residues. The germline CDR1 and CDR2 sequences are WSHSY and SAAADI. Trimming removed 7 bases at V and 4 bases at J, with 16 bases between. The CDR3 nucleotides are TGCGCCAGCACCCCCCCGGGGGGGAGCACTGAAGCTTTCTTT. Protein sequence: CASTPPGGSTEAFF.